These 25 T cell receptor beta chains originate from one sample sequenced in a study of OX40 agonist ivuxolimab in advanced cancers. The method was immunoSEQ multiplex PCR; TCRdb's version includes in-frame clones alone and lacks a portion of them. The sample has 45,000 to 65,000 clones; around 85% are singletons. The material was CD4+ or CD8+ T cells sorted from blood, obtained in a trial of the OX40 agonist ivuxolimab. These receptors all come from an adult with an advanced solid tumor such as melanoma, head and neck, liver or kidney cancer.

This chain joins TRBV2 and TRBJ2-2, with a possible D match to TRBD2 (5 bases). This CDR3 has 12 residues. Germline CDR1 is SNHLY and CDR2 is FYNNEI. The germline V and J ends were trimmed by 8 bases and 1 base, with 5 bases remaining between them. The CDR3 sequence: CASGRNTGELFF. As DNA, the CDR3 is TGTGCCAGCGGGAGGAACACCGGGGAGCTGTTTTTT.

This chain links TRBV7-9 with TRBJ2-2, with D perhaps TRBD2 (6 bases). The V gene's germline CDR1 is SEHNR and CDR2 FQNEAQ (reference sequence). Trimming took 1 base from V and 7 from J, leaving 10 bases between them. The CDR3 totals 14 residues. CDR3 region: CASSLGLSGGELFF. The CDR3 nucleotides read TGTGCCAGCAGCTTAGGGCTTAGCGGCGGGGAGCTGTTTTTT. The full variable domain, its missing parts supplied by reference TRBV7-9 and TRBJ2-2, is DTGVSQNPRHKITKRGQNVTFRCDPISEHNRLYWYRQTLGQGPEFLTYFQNEAQLEKSRLLSDRFSAERPKGSFSTLEIQRTEQGDSAMYLCASSLGLSGGELFFGEGSRLTVL.

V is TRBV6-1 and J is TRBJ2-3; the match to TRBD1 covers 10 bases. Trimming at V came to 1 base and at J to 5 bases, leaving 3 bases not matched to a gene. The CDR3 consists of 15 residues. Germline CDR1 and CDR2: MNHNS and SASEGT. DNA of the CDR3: TGTGCCAGCAGTGAAGGGACAGGGGGGATAGATACGCAGTATTTT. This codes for CASSEGTGGIDTQYF.

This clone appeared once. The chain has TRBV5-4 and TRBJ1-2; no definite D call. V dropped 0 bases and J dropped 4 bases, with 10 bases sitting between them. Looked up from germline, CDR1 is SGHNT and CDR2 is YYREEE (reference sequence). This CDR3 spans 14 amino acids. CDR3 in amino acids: CASSLGQAGYGYTF. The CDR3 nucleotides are TGTGCCAGCAGCTTGGGGCAGGCCGGCTATGGCTACACCTTC.

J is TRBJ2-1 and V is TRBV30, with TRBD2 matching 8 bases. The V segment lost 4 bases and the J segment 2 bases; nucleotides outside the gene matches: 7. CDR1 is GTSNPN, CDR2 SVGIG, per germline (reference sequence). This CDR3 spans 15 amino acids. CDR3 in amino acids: CAWTEAGGAYNEQFF. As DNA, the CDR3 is TGTGCCTGGACAGAGGCGGGAGGTGCCTACAATGAGCAGTTCTTC.

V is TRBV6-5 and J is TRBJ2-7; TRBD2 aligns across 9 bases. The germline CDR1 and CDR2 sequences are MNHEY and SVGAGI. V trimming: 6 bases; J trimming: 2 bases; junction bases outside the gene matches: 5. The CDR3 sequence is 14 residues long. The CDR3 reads CASSLAGEAYEQYF. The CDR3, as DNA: TGTGCCAGCAGCTTAGCGGGAGAAGCCTACGAGCAGTACTTC.

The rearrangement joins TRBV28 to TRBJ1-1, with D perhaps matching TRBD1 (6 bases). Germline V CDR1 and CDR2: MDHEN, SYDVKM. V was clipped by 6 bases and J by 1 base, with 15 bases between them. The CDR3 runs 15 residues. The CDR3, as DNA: TGTGCCAGCAGCCGTACAGGGACCTGGAACACTGAAGCTTTCTTT. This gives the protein CASSRTGTWNTEAFF.

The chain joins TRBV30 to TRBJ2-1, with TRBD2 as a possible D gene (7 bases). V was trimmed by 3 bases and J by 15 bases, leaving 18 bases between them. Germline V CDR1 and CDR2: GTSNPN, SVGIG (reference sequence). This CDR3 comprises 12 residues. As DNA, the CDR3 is TGTGCCTGGAGCCCAAGGGGGGGGGAGTGGTTCTTC. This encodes CAWSPRGGEWFF.

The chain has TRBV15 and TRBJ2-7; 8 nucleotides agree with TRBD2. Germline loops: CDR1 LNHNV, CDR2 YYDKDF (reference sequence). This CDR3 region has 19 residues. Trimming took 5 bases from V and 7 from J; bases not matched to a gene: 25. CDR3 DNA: TGTGCCACCAGCTCCCCGGACGGGACACCCGGCGGGAGGCTGGGGGAGCAGTACTTC. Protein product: CATSSPDGTPGGRLGEQYF.

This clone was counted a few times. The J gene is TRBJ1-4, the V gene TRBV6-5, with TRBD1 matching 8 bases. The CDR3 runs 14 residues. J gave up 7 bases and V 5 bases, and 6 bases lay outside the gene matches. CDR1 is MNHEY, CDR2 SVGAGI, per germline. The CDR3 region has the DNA TGTGCCAGCAGTGCGGGGACAGGAGCTGAAAAACTGTTTTTT. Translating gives CASSAGTGAEKLFF.

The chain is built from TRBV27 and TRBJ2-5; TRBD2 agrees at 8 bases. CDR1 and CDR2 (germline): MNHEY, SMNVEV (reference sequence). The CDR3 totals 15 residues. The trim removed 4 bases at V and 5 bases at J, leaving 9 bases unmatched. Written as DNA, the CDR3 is TGTGCCAGCAGTTCCCGAGCGGGAGTGGGGGAGACCCAGTACTTC. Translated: CASSSRAGVGETQYF.

CDR3 residues: CASSSPGAGQPQHF. In nucleotides, the CDR3 is TGTGCCAGCAGTTCCCCGGGTGCGGGTCAGCCCCAGCATTTT. The V gene is TRBV28, the J gene TRBJ1-5; the D is unclear. V gave up 4 bases and J gave up 6 bases, with 13 bases separating them. The CDR3 spans 14 residues. Germline values: CDR1 MDHEN, CDR2 SYDVKM.

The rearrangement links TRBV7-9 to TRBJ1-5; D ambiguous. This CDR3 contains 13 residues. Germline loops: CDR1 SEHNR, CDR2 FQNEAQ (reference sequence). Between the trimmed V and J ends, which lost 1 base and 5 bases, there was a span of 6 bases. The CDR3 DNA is TGTGCCAGCAGCTTAGAGGGAGATCAGCCCCAGCATTTT. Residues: CASSLEGDQPQHF.

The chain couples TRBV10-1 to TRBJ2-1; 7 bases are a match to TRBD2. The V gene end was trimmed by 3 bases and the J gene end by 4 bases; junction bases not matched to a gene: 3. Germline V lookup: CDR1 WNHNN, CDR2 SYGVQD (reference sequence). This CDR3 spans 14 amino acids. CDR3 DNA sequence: TGCGCCAGCAGTGATCCTAGCGGATACAATGAGCAGTTCTTC. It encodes CASSDPSGYNEQFF.

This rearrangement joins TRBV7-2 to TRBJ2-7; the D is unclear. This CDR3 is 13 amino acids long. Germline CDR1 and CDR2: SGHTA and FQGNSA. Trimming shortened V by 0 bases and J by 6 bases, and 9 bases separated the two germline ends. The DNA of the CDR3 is TGTGCCAGCAGCTTAGCAGGGTTTGGCGAGCAGTACTTC. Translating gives CASSLAGFGEQYF.

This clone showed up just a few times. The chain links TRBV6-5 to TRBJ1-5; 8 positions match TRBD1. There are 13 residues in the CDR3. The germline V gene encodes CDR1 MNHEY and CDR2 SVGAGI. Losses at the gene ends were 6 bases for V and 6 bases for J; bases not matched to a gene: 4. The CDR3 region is CASSDRGSQPQHF. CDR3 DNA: TGTGCCAGCAGCGACAGGGGATCTCAGCCCCAGCATTTT.

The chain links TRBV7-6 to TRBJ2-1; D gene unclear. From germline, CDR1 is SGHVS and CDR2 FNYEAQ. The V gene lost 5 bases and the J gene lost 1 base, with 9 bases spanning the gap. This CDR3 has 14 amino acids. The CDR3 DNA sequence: TGTGCCAGCAGCCCCCGGTGGTCCTACAATGAGCAGTTCTTC. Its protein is CASSPRWSYNEQFF. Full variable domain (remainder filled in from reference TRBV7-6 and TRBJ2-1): GAGVSQSPRYKVTKRGQDVALRCDPISGHVSLYWYRQALGQGPEFLTYFNYEAQQDKSGLPNDRFSAERPEGSISTLTIQRTEQRDSAMYRCASSPRWSYNEQFFGPGTRLTVL.

The CDR3 bases are TGTGCCAGTAGCCGTCGTTCCGACTCTAGCACAGATACGCAGTATTTT. Translated: CASSRRSDSSTDTQYF. The chain couples TRBV19 to TRBJ2-3, with unresolved D. The CDR3 consists of 16 residues. V was cut by 6 bases and J by 0 bases, with 16 bases left in between. From germline, CDR1 is LNHDA and CDR2 SQIVND (reference sequence).

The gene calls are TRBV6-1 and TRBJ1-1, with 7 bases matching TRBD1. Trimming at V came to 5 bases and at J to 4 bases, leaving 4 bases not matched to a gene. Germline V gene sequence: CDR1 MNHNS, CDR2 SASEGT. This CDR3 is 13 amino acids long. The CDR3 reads CASSTQGPTEAFF. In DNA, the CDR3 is TGTGCCAGCAGTACACAGGGGCCCACTGAAGCTTTCTTT.

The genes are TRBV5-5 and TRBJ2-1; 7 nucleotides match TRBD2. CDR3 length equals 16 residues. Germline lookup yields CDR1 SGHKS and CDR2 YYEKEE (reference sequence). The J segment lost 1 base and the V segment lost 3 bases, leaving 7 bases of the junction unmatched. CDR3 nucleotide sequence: TGTGCCAGCAGCTCCCGGAGCGGGGAGTCCTACAATGAGCAGTTCTTC. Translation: CASSSRSGESYNEQFF. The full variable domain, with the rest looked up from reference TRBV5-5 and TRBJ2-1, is DAGVTQSPTHLIKTRGQQVTLRCSPISGHKSVSWYQQVLGQGPQFIFQYYEKEERGRGNFPDRFSARQFPNYSSELNVNALLLGDSALYLCASSSRSGESYNEQFFGPGTRLTVL.

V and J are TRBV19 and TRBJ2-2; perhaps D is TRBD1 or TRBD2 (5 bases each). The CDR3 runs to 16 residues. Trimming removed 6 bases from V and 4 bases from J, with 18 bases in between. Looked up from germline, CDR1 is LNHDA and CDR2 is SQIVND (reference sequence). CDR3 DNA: TGTGCCAGTAGGAGAGGGATAGAGGGGAGCACCGGGGAGCTGTTTTTT. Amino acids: CASRRGIEGSTGELFF.

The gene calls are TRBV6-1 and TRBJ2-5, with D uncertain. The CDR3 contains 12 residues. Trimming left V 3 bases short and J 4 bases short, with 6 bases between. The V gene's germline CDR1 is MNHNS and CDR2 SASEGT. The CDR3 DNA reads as TGTGCCAGCAGTGAGGTAGGAGAGACCCAGTACTTC. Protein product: CASSEVGETQYF.

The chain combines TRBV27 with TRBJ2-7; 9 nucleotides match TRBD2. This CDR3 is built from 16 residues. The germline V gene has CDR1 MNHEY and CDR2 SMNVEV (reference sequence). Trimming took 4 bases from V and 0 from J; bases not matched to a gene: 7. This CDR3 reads CASSSRRREGSYEQYF. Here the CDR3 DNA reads TGTGCCAGCAGTTCCCGTAGGCGGGAGGGCTCCTACGAGCAGTACTTC.

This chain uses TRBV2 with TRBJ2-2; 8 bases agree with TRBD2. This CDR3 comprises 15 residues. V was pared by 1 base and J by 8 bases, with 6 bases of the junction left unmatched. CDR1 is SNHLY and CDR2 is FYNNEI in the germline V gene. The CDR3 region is CASSEGSGSAGELFF. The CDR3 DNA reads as TGTGCCAGCAGTGAAGGCAGCGGGAGTGCAGGGGAGCTGTTTTTT.

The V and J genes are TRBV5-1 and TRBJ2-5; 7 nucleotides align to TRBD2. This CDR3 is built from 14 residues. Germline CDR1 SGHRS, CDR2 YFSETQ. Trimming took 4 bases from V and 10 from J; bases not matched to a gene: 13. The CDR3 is CASSPGPRLAVQYF. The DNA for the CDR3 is TGCGCCAGCAGCCCGGGGCCCCGACTAGCTGTCCAGTACTTC.